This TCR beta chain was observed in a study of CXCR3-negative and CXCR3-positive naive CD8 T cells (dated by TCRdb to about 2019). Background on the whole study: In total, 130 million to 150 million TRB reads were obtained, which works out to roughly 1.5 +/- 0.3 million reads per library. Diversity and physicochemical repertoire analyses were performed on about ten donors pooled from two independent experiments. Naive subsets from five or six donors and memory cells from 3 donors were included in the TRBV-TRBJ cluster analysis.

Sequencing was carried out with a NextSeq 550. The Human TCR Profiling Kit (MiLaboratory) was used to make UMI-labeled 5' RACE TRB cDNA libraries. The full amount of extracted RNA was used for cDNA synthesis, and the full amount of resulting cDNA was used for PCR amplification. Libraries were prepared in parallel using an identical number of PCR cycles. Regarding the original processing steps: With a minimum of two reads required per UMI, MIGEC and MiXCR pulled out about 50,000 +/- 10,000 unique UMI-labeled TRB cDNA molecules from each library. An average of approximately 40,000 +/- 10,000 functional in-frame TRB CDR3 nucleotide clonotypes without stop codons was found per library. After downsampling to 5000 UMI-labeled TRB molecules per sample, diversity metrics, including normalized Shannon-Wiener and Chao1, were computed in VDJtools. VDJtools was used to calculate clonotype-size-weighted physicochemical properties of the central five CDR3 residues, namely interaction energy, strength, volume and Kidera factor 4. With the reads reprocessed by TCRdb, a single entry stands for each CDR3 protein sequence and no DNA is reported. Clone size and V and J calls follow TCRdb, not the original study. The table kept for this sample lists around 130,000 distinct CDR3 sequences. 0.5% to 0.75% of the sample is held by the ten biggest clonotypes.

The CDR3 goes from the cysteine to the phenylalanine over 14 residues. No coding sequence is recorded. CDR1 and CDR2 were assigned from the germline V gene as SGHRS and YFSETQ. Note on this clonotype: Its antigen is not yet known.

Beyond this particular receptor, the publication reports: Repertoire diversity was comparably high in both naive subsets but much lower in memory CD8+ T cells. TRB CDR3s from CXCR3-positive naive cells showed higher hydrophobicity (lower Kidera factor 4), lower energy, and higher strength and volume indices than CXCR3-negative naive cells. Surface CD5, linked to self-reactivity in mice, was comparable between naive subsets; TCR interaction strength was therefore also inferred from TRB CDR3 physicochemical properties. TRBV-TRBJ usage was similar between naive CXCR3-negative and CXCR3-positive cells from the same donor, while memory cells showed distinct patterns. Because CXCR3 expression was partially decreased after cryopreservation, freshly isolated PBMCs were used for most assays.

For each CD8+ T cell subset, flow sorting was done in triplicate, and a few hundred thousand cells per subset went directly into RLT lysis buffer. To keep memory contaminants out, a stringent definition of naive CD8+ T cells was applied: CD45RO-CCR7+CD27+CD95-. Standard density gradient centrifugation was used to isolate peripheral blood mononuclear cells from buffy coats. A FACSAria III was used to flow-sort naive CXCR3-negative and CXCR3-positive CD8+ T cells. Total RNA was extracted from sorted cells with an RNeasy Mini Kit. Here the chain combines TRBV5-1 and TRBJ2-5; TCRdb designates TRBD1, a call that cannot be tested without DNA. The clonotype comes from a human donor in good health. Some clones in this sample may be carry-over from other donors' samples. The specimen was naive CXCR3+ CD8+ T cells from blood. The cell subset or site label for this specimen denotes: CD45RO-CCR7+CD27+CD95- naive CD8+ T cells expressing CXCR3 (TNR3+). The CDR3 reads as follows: CASSTGAFQETQYF.